Included here is one T cell receptor (beta chain) sequence, with context. Its antigen is unknown. The data were taken from a study of CD8+CD57+ T cells in acquired aplastic anemia. As for the study in general: On average, sorted CD4+ and CD8+ cells gave 3 to 3.5 ug of DNA. As sequenced from healthy donors, CD4+ cells averaged roughly 10 million reads.

Germline-derived CDR1 and CDR2 are MNHEY and SMNVEV (reference sequence). This CDR3 is built from 15 residues. The V gene lost 0 bases and the J gene lost 1 base, with 8 bases spanning the gap. General observations from the study: The study identified roughly 29 CD8+ CDR3 sequences shared by patients and controls. Patients showed no significant difference from controls in CD8+ Simpson's diversity.

Genomic DNA templated the TCR beta VDJ and CDR3 profiling. MiXCR, run by TCRdb on the reads, gives a single entry per CDR3 protein. The sample includes roughly 170,000 distinct CDR3 sequences, roughly 63% of them seen just once. The chain links TRBV27 to TRBJ2-3, with D possibly being TRBD2 (5 bases). This clonotype originated in a human donor in good health. The specimen was sorted CD4+, CD8+, or CD8+CD57+ T cells (not recorded which) from PBMCs. The CDR3 coding sequence is TGTGCCAGCAGTTTATCGGCCGGGGGCACAGATACGCAGTATTTT. Translation: CASSLSAGGTDTQYF.